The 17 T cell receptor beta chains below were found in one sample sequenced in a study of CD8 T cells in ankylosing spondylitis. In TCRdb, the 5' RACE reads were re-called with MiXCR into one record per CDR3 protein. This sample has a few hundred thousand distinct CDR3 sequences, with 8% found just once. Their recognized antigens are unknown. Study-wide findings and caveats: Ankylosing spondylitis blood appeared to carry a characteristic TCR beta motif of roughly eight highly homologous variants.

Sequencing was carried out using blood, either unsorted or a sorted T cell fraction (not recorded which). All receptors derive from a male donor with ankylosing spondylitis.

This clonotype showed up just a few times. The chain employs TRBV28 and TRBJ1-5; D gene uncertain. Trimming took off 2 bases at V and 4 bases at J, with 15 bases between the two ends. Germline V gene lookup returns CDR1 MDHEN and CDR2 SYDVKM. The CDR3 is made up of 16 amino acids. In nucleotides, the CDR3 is TGTGCCAGCAGTTTAATCGAGGATTGGGCGAATCAGCCCCAGCATTTT. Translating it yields CASSLIEDWANQPQHF.

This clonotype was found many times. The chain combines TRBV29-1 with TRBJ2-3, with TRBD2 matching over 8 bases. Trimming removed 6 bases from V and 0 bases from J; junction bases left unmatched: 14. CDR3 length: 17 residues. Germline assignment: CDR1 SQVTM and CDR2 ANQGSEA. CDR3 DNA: TGCAGCGTCCCCAAGCCGGGAAGCGGGAGTAGCACAGATACGCAGTATTTT. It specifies CSVPKPGSGSSTDTQYF.

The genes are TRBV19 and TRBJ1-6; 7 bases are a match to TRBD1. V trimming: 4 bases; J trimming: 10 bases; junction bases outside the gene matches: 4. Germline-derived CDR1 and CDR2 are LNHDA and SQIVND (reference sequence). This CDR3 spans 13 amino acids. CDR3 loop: CASSNRGRSPLHF. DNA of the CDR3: TGTGCCAGTAGTAACAGGGGTCGGTCACCCCTCCACTTT.

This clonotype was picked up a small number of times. The CDR3 DNA is TGTGCCAGCAGCCACGCTAGACAGCCGAACTACGAGCAGTACTTC. Its protein is CASSHARQPNYEQYF. The J gene is TRBJ2-7, the V gene TRBV14; D might be TRBD1 (5 bases). V lost 3 bases to trimming and J lost 3 bases, with 15 bases between them. This CDR3 spans 15 amino acids. In germline, CDR1 is SGHDN, CDR2 FVKESK.

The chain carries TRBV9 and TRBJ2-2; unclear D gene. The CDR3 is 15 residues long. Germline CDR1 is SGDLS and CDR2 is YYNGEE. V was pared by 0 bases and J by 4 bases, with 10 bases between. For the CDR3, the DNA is TGTGCCAGCAGCGTAGTACCAGGACCCACCGGGGAGCTGTTTTTT. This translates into CASSVVPGPTGELFF.

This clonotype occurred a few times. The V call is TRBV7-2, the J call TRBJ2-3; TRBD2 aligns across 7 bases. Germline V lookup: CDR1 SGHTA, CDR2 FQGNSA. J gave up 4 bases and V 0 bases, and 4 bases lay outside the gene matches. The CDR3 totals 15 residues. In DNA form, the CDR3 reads TGTGCCAGCAGCTTAGCAGGACTAGGGGCAGATACGCAGTATTTT. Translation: CASSLAGLGADTQYF.

CDR3 region: CSASEDGYNEKLFF. DNA of the CDR3: TGCAGTGCTAGTGAGGACGGATATAATGAAAAACTGTTTTTT. This chain uses TRBV20-1 with TRBJ1-4; D is unresolved. V was trimmed by 3 bases and J by 4 bases, leaving 12 bases between them. The CDR3 sequence is 14 residues long. Germline V gene lookup returns CDR1 DFQATT and CDR2 SNEGSKA (reference sequence).

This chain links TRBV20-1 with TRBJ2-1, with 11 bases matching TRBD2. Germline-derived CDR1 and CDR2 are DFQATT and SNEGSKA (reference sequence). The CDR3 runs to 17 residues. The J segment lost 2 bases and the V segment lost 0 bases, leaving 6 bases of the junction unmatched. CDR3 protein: CSARDRSSGGTYNEQFF. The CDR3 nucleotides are TGCAGTGCTAGAGATCGGTCTAGCGGGGGGACCTACAATGAGCAGTTCTTC.

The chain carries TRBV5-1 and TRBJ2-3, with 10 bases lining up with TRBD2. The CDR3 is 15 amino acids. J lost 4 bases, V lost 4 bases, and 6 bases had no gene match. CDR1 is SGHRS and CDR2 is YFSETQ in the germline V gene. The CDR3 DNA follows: TGCGCCAGCAGCAAGCGGACTAGCGGACCAGATACGCAGTATTTT. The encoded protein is CASSKRTSGPDTQYF.

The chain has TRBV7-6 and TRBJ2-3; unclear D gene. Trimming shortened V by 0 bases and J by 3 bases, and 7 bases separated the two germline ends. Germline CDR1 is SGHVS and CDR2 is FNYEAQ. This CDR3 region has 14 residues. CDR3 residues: CASSLADLTDTQYF. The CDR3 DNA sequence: TGTGCCAGCAGCTTAGCGGATCTGACAGATACGCAGTATTTT. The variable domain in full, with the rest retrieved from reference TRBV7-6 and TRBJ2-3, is GAGVSQSPRYKVTKRGQDVALRCDPISGHVSLYWYRQALGQGPEFLTYFNYEAQQDKSGLPNDRFSAERPEGSISTLTIQRTEQRDSAMYRCASSLADLTDTQYFGPGTRLTVL.

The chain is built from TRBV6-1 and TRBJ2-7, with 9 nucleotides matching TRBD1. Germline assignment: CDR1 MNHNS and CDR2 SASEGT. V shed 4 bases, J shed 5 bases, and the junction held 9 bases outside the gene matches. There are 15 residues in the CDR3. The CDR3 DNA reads TGTGCCAGCAGTGTAGGGGGACAGGGATGGGACGAGCAGTACTTC. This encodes CASSVGGQGWDEQYF.

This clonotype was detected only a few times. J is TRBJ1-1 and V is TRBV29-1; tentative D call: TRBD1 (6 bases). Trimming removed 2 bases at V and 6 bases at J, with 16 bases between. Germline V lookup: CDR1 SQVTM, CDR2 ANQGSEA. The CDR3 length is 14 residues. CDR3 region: CSVEYYQGLAEAFF. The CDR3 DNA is TGCAGCGTTGAATATTATCAGGGGTTGGCTGAAGCTTTCTTT. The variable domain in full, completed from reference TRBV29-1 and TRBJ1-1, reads SAVISQKPSRDICQRGTSLTIQCQVDSQVTMMFWYRQQPGQSLTLIATANQGSEATYESGFVIDKFPISRPNLTFSTLTVSNMSPEDSSIYLCSVEYYQGLAEAFFGQGTRLTVV.

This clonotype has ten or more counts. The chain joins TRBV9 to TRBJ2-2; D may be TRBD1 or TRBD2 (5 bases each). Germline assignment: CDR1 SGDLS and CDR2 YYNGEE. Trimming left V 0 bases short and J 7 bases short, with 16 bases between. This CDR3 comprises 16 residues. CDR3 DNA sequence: TGTGCCAGCAGCGTAGTTCCAGTCCAGGGAGTCGGGGAGCTGTTTTTT. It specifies CASSVVPVQGVGELFF.

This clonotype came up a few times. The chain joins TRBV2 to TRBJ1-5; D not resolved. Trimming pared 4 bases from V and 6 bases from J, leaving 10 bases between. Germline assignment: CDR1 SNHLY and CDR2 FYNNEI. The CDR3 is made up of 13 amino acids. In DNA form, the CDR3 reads TGTGCCAGCAGTGTAGGGAGAATTCAGCCCCAGCATTTT. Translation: CASSVGRIQPQHF. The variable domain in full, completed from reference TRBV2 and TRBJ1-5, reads EPEVTQTPSHQVTQMGQEVILRCVPISNHLYFYWYRQILGQKVEFLVSFYNNEISEKSEIFDDQFSVERPDGSNFTLKIRSTKLEDSAMYFCASSVGRIQPQHFGDGTRLSIL.

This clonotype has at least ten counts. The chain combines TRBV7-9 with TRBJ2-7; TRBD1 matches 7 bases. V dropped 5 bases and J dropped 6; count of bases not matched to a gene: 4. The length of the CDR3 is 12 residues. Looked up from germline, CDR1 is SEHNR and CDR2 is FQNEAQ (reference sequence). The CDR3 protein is CASSPTGPEQYF. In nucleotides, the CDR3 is TGTGCCAGCAGCCCGACAGGGCCCGAGCAGTACTTC.

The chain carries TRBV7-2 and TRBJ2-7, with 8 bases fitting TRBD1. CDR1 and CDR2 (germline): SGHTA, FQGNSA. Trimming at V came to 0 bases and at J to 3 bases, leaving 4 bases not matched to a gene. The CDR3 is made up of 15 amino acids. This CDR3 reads CASSLAGTGLYEQYF. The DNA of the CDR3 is TGTGCCAGCAGCTTAGCTGGGACAGGCCTCTACGAGCAGTACTTC.

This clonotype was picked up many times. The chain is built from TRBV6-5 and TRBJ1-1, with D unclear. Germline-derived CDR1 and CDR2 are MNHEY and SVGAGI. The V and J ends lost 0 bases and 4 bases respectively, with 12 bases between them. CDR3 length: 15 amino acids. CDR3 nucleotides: TGTGCCAGCAGTTACTCGCCCCCTTTGGGCACTGAAGCTTTCTTT. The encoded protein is CASSYSPPLGTEAFF.